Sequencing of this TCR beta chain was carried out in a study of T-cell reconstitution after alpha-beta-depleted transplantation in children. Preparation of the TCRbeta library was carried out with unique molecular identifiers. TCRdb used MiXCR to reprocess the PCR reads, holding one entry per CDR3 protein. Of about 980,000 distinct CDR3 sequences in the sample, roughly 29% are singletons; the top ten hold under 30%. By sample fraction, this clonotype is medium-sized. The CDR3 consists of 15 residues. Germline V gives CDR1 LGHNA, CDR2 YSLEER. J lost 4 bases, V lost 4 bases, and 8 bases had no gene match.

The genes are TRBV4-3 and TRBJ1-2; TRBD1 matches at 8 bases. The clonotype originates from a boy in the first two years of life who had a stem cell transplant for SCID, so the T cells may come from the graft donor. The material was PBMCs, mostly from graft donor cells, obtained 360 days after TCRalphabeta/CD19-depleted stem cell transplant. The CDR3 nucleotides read TGCGCCAGCAGCCCATTGACAGGGGCTGGCTATGGCTACACCTTC. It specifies CASSPLTGAGYGYTF.